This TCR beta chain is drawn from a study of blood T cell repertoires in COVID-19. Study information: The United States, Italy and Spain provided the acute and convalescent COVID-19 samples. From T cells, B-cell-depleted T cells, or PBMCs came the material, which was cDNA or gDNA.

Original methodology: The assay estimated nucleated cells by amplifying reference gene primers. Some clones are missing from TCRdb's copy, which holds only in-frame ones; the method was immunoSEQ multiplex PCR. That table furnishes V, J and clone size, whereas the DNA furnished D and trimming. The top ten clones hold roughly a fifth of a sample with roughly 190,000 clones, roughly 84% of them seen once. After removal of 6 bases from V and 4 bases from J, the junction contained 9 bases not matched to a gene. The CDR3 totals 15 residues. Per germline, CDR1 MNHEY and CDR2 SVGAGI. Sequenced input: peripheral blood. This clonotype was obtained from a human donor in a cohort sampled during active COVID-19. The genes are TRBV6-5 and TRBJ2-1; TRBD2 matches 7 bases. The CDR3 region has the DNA TGTGCCAGCAGCCCACGGGGTAGCGGGTACAATGAGCAGTTCTTC. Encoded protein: CASSPRGSGYNEQFF.